This T cell receptor (beta chain) comes out of a study of naive and memory T cell subsets (dated by TCRdb to 2016 to 2017). In terms of the full investigation: The study applied an open-source, UMI-based TCR alpha and beta sequencing pipeline to sorted naive and memory peripheral blood T cell subsets. RNA was DNase-treated and reverse transcribed with TCR constant-region primers, mostly using SuperScript III. The functional CMV T cell responses agreed completely with IgG serology results.

The research as a whole found: The abundance of TCRs followed a power law with an exponent that differed between naive and memory subsets yet stayed consistent across the three individuals. After error correction, only a single occurrence was seen for over 95% of naive TCR sequences, so much steeper abundance distributions were produced than in memory subsets. No ground truth was available to validate the repertoire findings for the naive and memory subsets. In both CD4 and CD8 cells, a rise in Gini index and a fall in Shannon and inverse Simpson diversity were observed from naive through CM, EM and EMRA. Single alpha or beta chain sequences, rather than paired alpha/beta receptors, were used to define clonotypes. RNA-based TCR counts may be affected by expression changes linked to T cell activation and differentiation. A few larger clonotypes were present in naive repertoires, particularly the CD8 repertoires, and these clonotypes were possibly memory cells re-expressing CD45RA.

Library construction relied on UMI-ligation and nested PCR. The beta constant-region primer consisted of an equimolar mixture of two oligonucleotides that together covered TRBC1 and TRBC2. The ligated cDNA went through four rounds of PCR with nested alpha and beta constant-region primers together with the SP2 primer. A single-stranded oligonucleotide bearing the SP2 primer plus a 12-nucleotide UMI was ligated onto the 3' end of the cDNA by T4 RNA ligase 1. Incubation of the ligation reaction was carried out at 16 degrees C for roughly 18-24 hours. PCR2 was usually performed as a SYBR Green qPCR and halted at a preset threshold so that over-amplification would not occur. Agencourt AMPure XP magnetic beads were used for all purifications after the first. Libraries were quantified by Qubit and checked on a TapeStation, with a main peak expected near 650 bp. The pooled libraries were sequenced on an Illumina MiSeq using v2 2x251 paired-end kits, which usually yielded 1-2 million reads per sample. Each sample was pooled at about 4.2 nM, and roughly 5-7.5% PhiX was included to help cluster recognition. In the paper's pipeline: Decombinator assigned V and J genes to Demultiplexor-processed FASTQ reads by tag matching, allowing a single base-pair mismatch. Collapsinator used UMIs to correct both sequencing errors and frequency errors arising from PCR heterogeneity. CDR3Translator translated TCRs and extracted CDR3s from the conserved cysteine to the FGXG phenylalanine, flagging non-productive sequences. Gini, Shannon entropy and inverse Simpson indices were computed after subsampling the repertoires to the same number of UMI-defined TCRs. Within the linear range, a power law was fitted to clonotype abundance distributions using maximum likelihood. For one naive CD8 sample, the pipeline and MIGEC produced similar UMI counts, unique TCR numbers and clonal distributions. One analysis removed from the naive repertoire any naive TCRs that were also present in any memory subset from the same donor. The repertoires were searched for roughly 7,000 CMV-associated CDR3 sequences that had been compiled from VDJdb and a published dataset. Through fastp at Q25 and MiXCR, TCRdb rebuilt clones from the public reads, retaining in-frame beta chains. When rows share a CDR3 protein, they turn into one entry using the most common DNA and genes. In this record, the V and J calls reflect TCRdb's handling and not the investigators' own analysis. In all, the sample holds approximately 140,000 distinct CDR3 sequences, and over 20% of those were seen once. The biggest ten clones account for 0.11% of the sample.

Separate amplification of TCR alpha and beta chain libraries was performed from the second PCR step onward. The CMV status of each donor was determined by measuring IFNgamma production from CD4+ T cells after fresh PBMCs had been stimulated overnight with CMV viral lysate. Using Miltenyi beads, CD4 T cells were first positively selected, and CD8 T cells were then positively selected from the CD4-negative fraction. Cells stained for CD3, CD4, CD8, CD45RA, CD27 and a live/dead dye were sorted on a BD Aria II into four subsets by CD45RA and CD27. Three healthy volunteers provided blood, and the blood of each volunteer was split into CD4 and CD8 T cells and then into four differentiation subsets. Roughly 120 ml of peripheral blood was collected from each donor, and PBMC were isolated by Ficoll-Paque PLUS density-gradient centrifugation. The sorted cells were lysed in RLT buffer, after which RNA was extracted using a Qiagen RNeasy kit and kept at -80 degrees C.

The CDR3 goes from the cysteine to the phenylalanine over 13 residues. Only the CDR3 DNA stays, 39 bases, in frame from base 1. The germline V gene (reference sequence) sets CDR1 to MNHNY and CDR2 to SVGAGI. V sheds 0 bases and J sheds 1 base, leaving 2 bases between their ends. Of note for this clonotype: Its antigen is currently not known. Per-nucleotide qualities are absent, and no much larger clonotype sits a single base away.

This chain joins TRBV6-6 to TRBJ2-3; no D segment can be confidently identified. Sequenced material: naive CD4+ T cells from blood. The intended sense of this specimen's cell subset or site label: naive T cells, CD45RA high CD27+. The sequence came from a human donor in good health. The DNA reads TGTGCCAGCAGTTACTCGGGCACAGATACGCAGTATTTT. Its protein product is CASSYSGTDTQYF.